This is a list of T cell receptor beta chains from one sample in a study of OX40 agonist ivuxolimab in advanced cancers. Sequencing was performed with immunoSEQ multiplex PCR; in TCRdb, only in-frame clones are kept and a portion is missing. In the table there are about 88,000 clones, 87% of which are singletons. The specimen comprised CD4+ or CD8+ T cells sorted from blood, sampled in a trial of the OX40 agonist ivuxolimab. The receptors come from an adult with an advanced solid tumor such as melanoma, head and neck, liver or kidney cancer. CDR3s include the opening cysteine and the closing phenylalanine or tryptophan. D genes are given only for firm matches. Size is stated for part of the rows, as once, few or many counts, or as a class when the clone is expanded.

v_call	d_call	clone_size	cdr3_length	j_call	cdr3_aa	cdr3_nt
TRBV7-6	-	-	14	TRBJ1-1	CASSPRGEEAEAFF	TGTGCCAGCAGCCCCAGAGGGGAGGAGGCTGAAGCTTTCTTT
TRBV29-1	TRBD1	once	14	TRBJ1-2	CSVDGTGANYGYTF	TGCAGCGTTGATGGGACAGGGGCTAACTATGGCTACACCTTC
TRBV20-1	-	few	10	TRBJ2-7	CSAMTREQYF	TGCAGTGCCATGACCCGGGAGCAGTACTTC
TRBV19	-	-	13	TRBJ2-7	CASSRGNYYEQYF	TGTGCCAGTAGTAGGGGGAATTACTACGAGCAGTACTTC
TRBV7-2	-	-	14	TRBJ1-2	CASSHDTGVAGYTF	TGTGCCAGCAGCCACGATACGGGGGTAGCTGGCTACACCTTC
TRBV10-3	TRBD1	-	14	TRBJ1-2	CAISESTGGKGYTF	TGTGCCATCAGTGAGTCGACAGGGGGGAAAGGCTACACCTTC
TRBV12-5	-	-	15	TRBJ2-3	CASGRQQGYTDTQYF	TGTGCTAGTGGCCGTCAACAGGGTTACACAGATACGCAGTATTTT
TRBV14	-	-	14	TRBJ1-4	CASSQSGSAEKLFF	TGTGCCAGCAGCCAATCAGGGTCGGCGGAAAAACTGTTTTTT
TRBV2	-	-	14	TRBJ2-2	CASSVSSNTGELFF	TGTGCCAGCAGTGTGTCAAGTAACACCGGGGAGCTGTTTTTT
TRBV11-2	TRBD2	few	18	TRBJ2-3	CASSPRRLLAGGTDTQYF	TGTGCCAGCAGCCCCCGTCGTTTGCTCGCGGGGGGCACAGATACGCAGTATTTT
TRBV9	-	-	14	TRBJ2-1	CASSVRTVYNEQFF	TGTGCCAGCAGCGTACGGACGGTCTACAATGAGCAGTTCTTC
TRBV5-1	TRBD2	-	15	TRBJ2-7	CASSLAESGLVEQYF	TGCGCCAGCAGCTTGGCAGAATCAGGACTAGTCGAGCAGTACTTC
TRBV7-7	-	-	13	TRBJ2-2	CASSPTRTGELFF	TGTGCCAGCAGCCCCACTCGAACCGGGGAGCTGTTTTTT
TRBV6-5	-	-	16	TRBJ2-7	CASSYSVRTTSYEQYF	TGTGCCAGCAGTTACTCGGTTCGGACCACCTCCTACGAGCAGTACTTC
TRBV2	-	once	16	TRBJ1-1	CASSVRPNELSTEAFF	TGTGCCAGCAGTGTCAGGCCTAATGAGCTTAGCACTGAAGCTTTCTTT
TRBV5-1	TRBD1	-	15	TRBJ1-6	CASSLGQGDNSPLHF	TGCGCCAGCAGCTTGGGGCAGGGGGATAATTCACCCCTCCACTTT
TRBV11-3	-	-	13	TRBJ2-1	CASSLEQGNEQFF	TGTGCCAGCAGCTTAGAACAGGGAAATGAGCAGTTCTTC
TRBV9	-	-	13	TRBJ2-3	CASSVMEVGTQYF	TGTGCCAGCAGCGTAATGGAGGTGGGTACGCAGTATTTT
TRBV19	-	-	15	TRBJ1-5	CASSIMLGGNQPQHF	TGTGCCAGTAGTATAATGCTGGGAGGCAATCAGCCCCAGCATTTT
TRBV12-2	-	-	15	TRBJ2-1	CASRLVPGSYNEQFF	TGTGCAAGTCGCTTAGTTCCAGGCTCCTACAATGAGCAGTTCTTC
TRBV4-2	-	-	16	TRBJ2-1	CASSQAFGRAYNEQFF	TGTGCCAGCAGCCAAGCGTTTGGGCGGGCCTACAATGAGCAGTTCTTC
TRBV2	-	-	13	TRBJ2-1	CASTAGGHNEQFF	TGTGCCAGCACCGCGGGCGGGCACAATGAGCAGTTCTTC
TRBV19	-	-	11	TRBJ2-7	CASSGAYEQYF	TGTGCCAGTAGCGGAGCCTACGAGCAGTACTTC
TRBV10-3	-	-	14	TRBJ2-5	CAIRRDVRQETQYF	TGTGCCATCAGGCGCGACGTTCGGCAAGAGACCCAGTACTTC
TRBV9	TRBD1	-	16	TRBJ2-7	CASSETGTEPSYEQYF	TGTGCCAGCAGCGAGACCGGGACAGAGCCCTCCTACGAGCAGTACTTC
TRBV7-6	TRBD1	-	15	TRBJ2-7	CASSSSQGARHEQYF	TGTGCCAGCAGCTCCTCCCAGGGGGCACGCCACGAGCAGTACTTC
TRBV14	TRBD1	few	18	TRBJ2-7	CASSPWTGPAWLSYEQYF	TGTGCCAGCAGCCCTTGGACAGGGCCTGCATGGTTGTCCTACGAGCAGTACTTC
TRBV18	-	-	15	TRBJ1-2	CASSTNGQPAQGYTF	TGTGCCAGCTCAACAAACGGACAGCCAGCTCAAGGCTACACCTTC
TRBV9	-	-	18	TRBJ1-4	CASSPGYGGFSTNEKLFF	TGTGCCAGCAGCCCAGGCTACGGGGGCTTCTCCACTAATGAAAAACTGTTTTTT
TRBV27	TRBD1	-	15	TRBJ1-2	CASSLQGAGSYGYTF	TGTGCCAGCAGTTTACAGGGGGCTGGGAGCTATGGCTACACCTTC
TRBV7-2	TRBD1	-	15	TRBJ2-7	CASSFGGTGNYEQYF	TGTGCCAGCAGCTTTGGGGGGACAGGGAACTACGAGCAGTACTTC
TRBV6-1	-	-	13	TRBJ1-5	CASTLDGNQPQHF	TGTGCCAGCACTTTAGACGGGAATCAGCCCCAGCATTTT
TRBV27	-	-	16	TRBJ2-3	CASSLRPEGATDTQYF	TGTGCCAGCAGTTTAAGGCCGGAGGGGGCCACAGATACGCAGTATTTT
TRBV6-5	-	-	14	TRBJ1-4	CASSPSTGIKKLFF	TGTGCCAGCAGTCCGTCAACAGGGATTAAAAAACTGTTTTTT
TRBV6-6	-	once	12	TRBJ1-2	CASSTVNYGYTF	TGTGCCAGCAGCACTGTTAACTATGGCTACACCTTC
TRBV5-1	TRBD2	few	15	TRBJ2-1	CASRGSGGLYNEQFF	TGCGCCAGCAGGGGTAGCGGGGGACTTTACAATGAGCAGTTCTTC
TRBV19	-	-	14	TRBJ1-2	CASHGQRTNYGYTF	TGTGCCAGCCATGGACAGAGAACCAACTATGGCTACACCTTC
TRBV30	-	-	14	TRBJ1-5	CAWSVMGGNQPQHF	TGTGCCTGGAGTGTAATGGGCGGCAATCAGCCCCAGCATTTT